Each of the 27 T cell receptor beta chains below was sequenced from the same sample in a study of breast tumors, draining lymph nodes, adjacent tissues. TCRdb reanalysed the multiplex PCR reads using MiXCR and keeps one entry per CDR3 protein. The sample shows approximately 100,000 distinct CDR3 sequences, 21% of them seen only once. The lymph nodes were axillary draining lymph nodes from breast cancer patients. Sequencing used axillary lymph node tissue. Receptors were obtained from a female donor with breast cancer. Some clones in this sample may be carry-over from other donors' samples.

This clonotype was seen at least ten times. This chain joins TRBV9 and TRBJ2-7; D possibly corresponds to TRBD1 (6 bases). Trimming removed 0 bases at V and 7 bases at J, with 11 bases between. Germline lookup yields CDR1 SGDLS and CDR2 YYNGEE. CDR3 size: 13 residues. The CDR3: CASSVATGWEQYF. DNA for the CDR3: TGTGCCAGCAGCGTAGCTACAGGGTGGGAGCAGTACTTC.

This clonotype was detected a few times. The genes are TRBV4-1 and TRBJ2-4; D perhaps matches TRBD2 (7 bases). The CDR3 has 17 residues. V was cut by 3 bases and J by 8 bases, with 23 bases left in between. Germline V gene lookup returns CDR1 MGHRA and CDR2 YSYEKL. CDR3 amino acids: CASSHPKVGRGGDIQYF. DNA for the CDR3: TGCGCCAGCAGCCACCCCAAGGTGGGCAGGGGAGGGGACATTCAGTACTTC.

Details on this clonotype: Compared with germline, one end of the junction differs, possibly owing to a read error. The chain carries TRBV19 and TRBJ2-7, with 9 positions matching TRBD1. Germline V gives CDR1 LNHDA, CDR2 SQIVND (reference sequence). This CDR3 comprises 13 residues. The CDR3 region has the DNA TGTGCCAGTAGGGACAGGGGTTCCTACGGGCAGTACTTC. Translation: CASRDRGSYGQYF.

In its sample, this clonotype was seen many times. The chain has TRBV7-6 and TRBJ2-2; 12 nucleotides match TRBD2. With 6 bases clipped from V and 0 bases from J, the junction kept 2 bases outside the gene matches. The CDR3 extends over 16 amino acids. Looked up from germline, CDR1 is SGHVS and CDR2 is FNYEAQ. CDR3: CASRRTSGTNTGELFF. CDR3 bases: TGTGCCAGCAGACGGACTAGCGGGACGAACACCGGGGAGCTGTTTTTT.

This clonotype was detected ten times or more. CDR3 residues: CAWKTVSGYTF. Here the CDR3 DNA reads TGTGCCTGGAAGACGGTTAGTGGCTACACCTTC. The J gene is TRBJ1-2, the V gene TRBV30; D gene uncertain. Germline CDR1 and CDR2: GTSNPN and SVGIG (reference sequence). The CDR3 totals 11 residues. V lost 4 bases, J lost 7 bases, and 10 bases lay in between.

This clonotype was recorded at least ten times. This chain links TRBV2 with TRBJ2-7, with TRBD2 matching 7 bases. V was pared by 7 bases and J by 4 bases, with 7 bases of the junction left unmatched. Germline CDR1 reads SNHLY; CDR2 reads FYNNEI. The CDR3 spans 13 residues. CDR3 region: CASKASGWYEQYF. Here the CDR3 DNA reads TGTGCCAGCAAGGCTAGCGGATGGTACGAGCAGTACTTC.

The table lists this clonotype with many counts. The chain joins TRBV6-2 or TRBV6-3 to TRBJ2-1; 16 nucleotides line up with TRBD2. The CDR3 is made up of 19 amino acids. The V segment lost 4 bases and the J segment 7 bases; nucleotides outside the gene matches: 13. Germline V gene sequence: CDR1 MNHEY, CDR2 SVGEGT. CDR3 residues: CASSSPGTSGRAVSNEQFF. The CDR3 nucleotides read TGTGCCAGCAGTTCTCCAGGGACTAGCGGGAGGGCGGTCTCAAATGAGCAGTTCTTC.

V is TRBV27 and J is TRBJ2-1, with 10 bases that match TRBD2. J lost 0 bases, V lost 2 bases, and 4 bases had no gene match. The CDR3 extends over 17 amino acids. CDR1 is MNHEY, CDR2 SMNVEV, per germline (reference sequence). CDR3: CASSLGTSEGSYNEQFF. CDR3 nucleotides: TGTGCCAGCAGTTTAGGGACTAGCGAGGGCTCCTACAATGAGCAGTTCTTC.

This clonotype was seen repeatedly, ten times or more. This chain uses TRBV27 with TRBJ1-5; 11 bases fit TRBD1. This CDR3 region has 16 residues. Germline V gene lookup returns CDR1 MNHEY and CDR2 SMNVEV (reference sequence). With 8 bases clipped from V and 7 bases from J, the junction kept 13 bases outside the gene matches. CDR3 nucleotides: TGTGCCAGCCGTCCCGGGACAGGGGGGGCGAGGCAGCCCCAGCATTTT. Translating gives CASRPGTGGARQPQHF.

On this clonotype itself: Being one base from a much bigger clone, this may be a read error. The rearrangement links TRBV30 to TRBJ2-5; no clear D gene. This CDR3 region has 14 residues. Germline V CDR1 and CDR2: GTSNPN, SVGIG (reference sequence). Trimming removed 2 bases at V and 5 bases at J, with 15 bases between. The CDR3 DNA follows: TGTGCCTGGAGTTTGGGTTGGAGCCGGGAGACCCAGTACTTC. It translates to CAWSLGWSRETQYF.

This chain joins TRBV12-5 and TRBJ2-2, with 8 bases identical to TRBD2. The V segment lost 1 base and the J segment 5 bases; nucleotides outside the gene matches: 3. The CDR3 length is 15 residues. In germline, CDR1 is LGHNT, CDR2 FRNRAP. The CDR3 DNA sequence: TGTGCTAGTGGTTTGGAAGTAGCGGGAACCGGGGAGCTGTTTTTT. As protein: CASGLEVAGTGELFF.

This clonotype was recorded many times. This rearrangement joins TRBV6-1 to TRBJ1-2; 8 bases are shared with TRBD1. Germline V lookup: CDR1 MNHNS, CDR2 SASEGT. The junction had 5 bases not matched to a gene; V was cut back by 8 bases and J by 6 bases. This CDR3 spans 12 amino acids. DNA for the CDR3: TGTGCCAGCGACAGGGGAAGAGATGGCTACACCTTC. Its protein product is CASDRGRDGYTF.

This clonotype was counted at least ten times. The chain combines TRBV6-1 with TRBJ2-7, with 10 positions matching TRBD2. There are 15 residues in the CDR3. Trimming took 1 base from V and 3 from J; bases not matched to a gene: 3. Germline V gene data show CDR1 as MNHNS and CDR2 as SASEGT. In nucleotides, the CDR3 is TGTGCCAGCAGTGAAGGGTGGACTAGCGGCTACGAGCAGTACTTC. This translates into CASSEGWTSGYEQYF.

This clonotype has a count of ten or more. This chain links TRBV12-3 or TRBV12-4 with TRBJ2-3; no definite D call. The V and J ends lost 8 bases and 2 bases respectively, with 11 bases between them. This CDR3 has 13 amino acids. In nucleotides, the CDR3 is TGTGCCAGCCTTTTCATTTCCACAGATACGCAGTATTTT. It yields the protein CASLFISTDTQYF.

This clonotype was seen ten or more times. The genes are TRBV7-3 and TRBJ2-3; tentative D call: TRBD2 (6 bases). CDR3 length equals 15 residues. Trimming took off 5 bases at V and 5 bases at J, with 17 bases between the two ends. Germline CDR1 SGHTA, CDR2 FQGTGA. CDR3 DNA sequence: TGTGCCAGCAGCCCACTGATGGGAGCGGGAGATACGCAGTATTTT. It encodes CASSPLMGAGDTQYF.

This clonotype was recorded many times. The chain recombines TRBV3-1 with TRBJ2-7; no reliable D call. The length of the CDR3 is 13 residues. In germline, CDR1 is LGHDT, CDR2 YNNKEL (reference sequence). The germline V and J ends were trimmed by 0 bases and 6 bases, with 9 bases remaining between them. CDR3 coding DNA: TGTGCCAGCAGCCAAGAAGTACTCGGCGAGCAGTACTTC. This encodes CASSQEVLGEQYF.

Concerning this clonotype: Here the CDR3 omits its conserved ending phenylalanine or tryptophan, so a read error is the likely source. This chain links TRBV6-5 with TRBJ1-5; D is possibly TRBD1 (6 bases). The CDR3 runs to 19 residues. Germline V CDR1 and CDR2: MNHEY, SVGAGI. CDR3 sequence: CAGRNPHRELRVYNQPQHV. The CDR3 DNA reads TGTGCCGGCAGAAACCCACACAGGGAACTCCGCGTCTATAATCAGCCCCAGCATGTT.

For this clonotype: A clone one base away is much larger, so this may be a read error. This is likely a read error, given that the CDR3 carries no conserved phenylalanine or tryptophan at its end. J is TRBJ1-4 and V is TRBV2, with D maybe TRBD1 (5 bases). Germline-derived CDR1 and CDR2 are SNHLY and FYNNEI. V gave up 5 bases and J gave up 6 bases, with 13 bases separating them. This CDR3 is 14 amino acids long. CDR3 bases: TGTGCCAGCAGTCCAGGGTATTCGTATGAAAAACTGTTTCTT. This translates into CASSPGYSYEKLFL.

Points on this clonotype: A read error is possible here, since a much larger clone lies one base away. The chain employs TRBV6-2 or TRBV6-3 and TRBJ2-2; tentative D call: TRBD2 (5 bases). The CDR3 has 16 amino acids. CDR1 is MNHEY and CDR2 is SVGEGT in the germline V gene. CDR3: CASSYLIMRNTGELLF. CDR3 DNA: TGTGCCAGCAGTTATTTAATTATGAGGAACACCGGGGAGCTGCTTTTT.

Turning to this clonotype: A much larger clone sits a single nucleotide away, making a read error possible. The chain has TRBV5-4 and TRBJ2-1; TRBD2 matches 7 bases. The ends lost 0 bases at V and 5 bases at J; junction bases unmatched: 2. The germline gives CDR1 SGHNT, CDR2 YYREEE (reference sequence). The CDR3 has 14 amino acids. The CDR3 DNA follows: TGTGCCAGCAGCTTGGGACTAGCACACAATGAGCAGTTCTTC. Its translation: CASSLGLAHNEQFF.

Ten or more counts support this clonotype. The J gene is TRBJ2-2, the V gene TRBV19; 8 bases map to TRBD2. The CDR3 extends over 17 amino acids. Germline V CDR1 and CDR2: LNHDA, SQIVND (reference sequence). J lost 5 bases, V lost 9 bases, and 17 bases had no gene match. The CDR3 DNA follows: TGTGCCAGCCTAGCCCGAGGAGCGGGAGTAAGGACCGGGGAGCTGTTTTTT. It encodes CASLARGAGVRTGELFF.

This clonotype came up once. This may arise from a read error, as a much more abundant clone is one base away. The rearrangement uses TRBV20-1 and TRBJ1-5; the D gene is possibly TRBD1 (6 bases). The CDR3 runs 12 residues. The V end was cut by 7 bases, the J end by 5 bases, with 12 bases between. The germline V gene has CDR1 DFQATT and CDR2 SNEGSKA (reference sequence). The CDR3 is CSVKGGDQPQHF. The CDR3 DNA reads TGCAGTGTCAAGGGGGGCGATCAGCCCCAGCATTTT.

Points on this clonotype: This may arise from a read error, as a much more abundant clone is one base away. V gene TRBV28 combines with J gene TRBJ2-7; no clear D. This CDR3 contains 12 residues. CDR1 is MDHEN and CDR2 is SYDVKM in the germline V gene. CDR3 nucleotide sequence: TGTGCCAGCAGTTTTTTTAGCTACGGGCAGTACTTC. Its protein is CASSFFSYGQYF.

This clonotype was recorded at least ten times. This chain uses TRBV20-1 with TRBJ1-5, with D possibly matching TRBD1 (5 bases). Trimming cost V 6 bases and J 3 bases, with 15 bases left between them. The CDR3 has 14 residues. The germline CDR1 and CDR2 sequences are DFQATT and SNEGSKA (reference sequence). The CDR3 sequence: CSALRSGLNQPQHF. CDR3 coding DNA: TGCAGTGCCCTTAGGTCGGGACTCAATCAGCCCCAGCATTTT.

This clonotype was recorded many times. The V call is TRBV5-4, the J call TRBJ1-6; 8 bases are a match to TRBD1. Germline CDR1 and CDR2: SGHNT and YYREEE (reference sequence). The J segment lost 7 bases and the V segment lost 4 bases, leaving 4 bases of the junction unmatched. CDR3 length: 14 amino acids. In nucleotides, the CDR3 is TGTGCCAGCAGCAGACAGGGGACAAATTCACCCCTCCACTTT. Its protein product is CASSRQGTNSPLHF.

This clonotype was seen many times. This sequence joins TRBV6-1 and TRBJ2-7, with D perhaps TRBD1 (5 bases). Trimming took 3 bases from V and 2 from J, leaving 14 bases between them. This CDR3 is 15 amino acids long. Germline-derived CDR1 and CDR2 are MNHNS and SASEGT. The CDR3 protein is CASSDRAPITYEQYF. The CDR3 DNA follows: TGTGCCAGCAGTGACAGGGCCCCGATCACCTACGAGCAGTACTTC.

This clonotype was seen repeatedly, ten times or more. This chain links TRBV12-3 or TRBV12-4 with TRBJ2-1; the D is unclear. The V end was cut by 1 base, the J end by 0 bases, with 13 bases between. This CDR3 has 17 residues. CDR3 protein: CASSLGLSQSSYNEQFF. The CDR3 region has the DNA TGTGCCAGCAGTTTAGGGTTATCCCAGAGCTCCTACAATGAGCAGTTCTTC.